What follows are 3 T cell receptor beta chains derived from one specimen sequenced in a study of shared clonotypes between healthy human individuals. This table comes from immunoSEQ multiplex PCR, and its TCRdb copy is limited to in-frame clones, with some not included. The data hold 2 million to 2.5 million clones, with 85% to 95% observed a single time. The material sequenced was naive CD4+ T cells sorted from blood. The subset here: CD45RA+ positively selected. The receptors shown here come from a man between 18 and 35 years old in good health.

This sequence joins TRBV4-1 and TRBJ2-5; D ambiguous. V dropped 5 bases and J dropped 2 bases, with 6 bases sitting between them. This CDR3 is 12 amino acids long. Per germline, CDR1 MGHRA and CDR2 YSYEKL. CDR3 coding DNA: TGCGCCAGCAGCTTCGGTCAAGAGACCCAGTACTTC. Its protein is CASSFGQETQYF.

The rearrangement links TRBV28 to TRBJ2-1; D not certain. Trimming shortened V by 2 bases and J by 9 bases, and 11 bases separated the two germline ends. The germline CDR1 and CDR2 sequences are MDHEN and SYDVKM. The CDR3 extends over 13 amino acids. The CDR3, as DNA: TGTGCCAGCAGTTTAGGTGGTTTTGGTGAGCAGTTCTTC. This gives the protein CASSLGGFGEQFF.

The chain combines TRBV10-3 with TRBJ2-2, with TRBD2 as a possible D gene (6 bases). Per germline, CDR1 ENHRY and CDR2 SYGVKD. The V end was cut by 0 bases, the J end by 6 bases, with 11 bases between. This CDR3 is 15 amino acids long. CDR3 sequence (DNA): TGTGCCATCAGTGAGTCCGGGACTGACGCCGGGGAGCTGTTTTTT. Translating gives CAISESGTDAGELFF.